This T cell receptor beta chain derives from a study of OX40 agonist ivuxolimab in advanced cancers. Study-level results: Still undetermined is the antigen specificity of the expanded peripheral T cells. Patients who responded partially at 0.1-3.0 mg/kg showed clonal expansion ranking among the lowest.

Repertoires were generated with immunoSEQ multiplex PCR, while TCRdb's copy carries only in-frame clones and drops some. The sample carries 70,000 to 80,000 clones, roughly nine tenths recorded once. CDR3 length equals 13 residues. V was cut by 5 bases and J by 6 bases, with 14 bases left in between. Germline V gives CDR1 SGHAT, CDR2 FQNNGV. As regards this clone: What it binds is not known.

The sample here was CD4+ or CD8+ T cells sorted from blood, taken in a trial of the OX40 agonist ivuxolimab. The sequence was collected from an adult with an advanced solid tumor such as melanoma, head and neck, liver or kidney cancer. The J gene is TRBJ2-7, the V gene TRBV11-2; D remains unclear. This CDR3 reads CASSPAWDSEQYF. The CDR3 nucleotides are TGTGCCAGCAGCCCCGCCTGGGATTCCGAGCAGTACTTC. Full variable domain (rest looked up from reference TRBV11-2 and TRBJ2-7): EAGVAQSPRYKIIEKRQSVAFWCNPISGHATLYWYQQILGQGPKLLIQFQNNGVVDDSQLPKDRFSAERLKGVDSTLKIQPAKLEDSAVYLCASSPAWDSEQYFGPGTRLTVT.